Listed below are T cell receptor beta chains from one sample, sequenced in a study of blood T cells in healthy people across ages. TCRdb itself ran the 5' RACE reads through MiXCR, one entry per CDR3 protein. The table has roughly 730,000 distinct CDR3 sequences, approximately 60% seen once. The sequenced material came from blood. The receptors derive from a man aged 35-49 years in good health. Both conserved end residues are part of each CDR3. Fields, in order: D gene, J gene, V gene, clone size, CDR3 protein, CDR3 DNA. The D gene is left open where the match is weak. Rows give clone size only sometimes, using once, few, many, or a class for an expanded clone.

d_gene: NA; j_gene: TRBJ2-6; v_gene: TRBV7-3; abundance: NA; CDR3aa: CASSPSSGGWGGANVLTF; CDR3nt: TGTGCCAGCAGCCCCTCGTCAGGCGGATGGGGTGGGGCCAACGTCCTGACTTTC
d_gene: TRBD1; j_gene: TRBJ2-5; v_gene: TRBV12-3/TRBV12-4; abundance: NA; CDR3aa: CASRPTGGLETQYF; CDR3nt: TGTGCCAGCAGACCGACAGGGGGGTTAGAGACCCAGTACTTC
d_gene: TRBD1; j_gene: TRBJ1-2; v_gene: TRBV25-1; abundance: NA; CDR3aa: CASSDRQGANYGYTF; CDR3nt: TGTGCCAGCAGTGACCGACAGGGGGCGAACTATGGCTACACCTTC
d_gene: NA; j_gene: TRBJ2-5; v_gene: TRBV15; abundance: NA; CDR3aa: CATSSTYRTQYF; CDR3nt: TGTGCCACCAGCAGTACCTATCGGACCCAGTACTTC
d_gene: NA; j_gene: TRBJ1-4; v_gene: TRBV20-1; abundance: once; CDR3aa: CSAPEWASNEKLFF; CDR3nt: TGCAGTGCCCCCGAGTGGGCCTCTAATGAAAAACTGTTTTTT
d_gene: NA; j_gene: TRBJ2-7; v_gene: TRBV27; abundance: NA; CDR3aa: CASRTMGDTYEQYF; CDR3nt: TGTGCCAGCCGAACTATGGGGGACACCTACGAGCAGTACTTC
d_gene: NA; j_gene: TRBJ2-2; v_gene: TRBV20-1; abundance: NA; CDR3aa: CSARALPAGELFF; CDR3nt: TGCAGTGCTAGAGCCCTGCCGGCCGGGGAGCTGTTTTTT
d_gene: NA; j_gene: TRBJ2-3; v_gene: TRBV5-5; abundance: once; CDR3aa: CASSPTPHPDGSTDTQYF; CDR3nt: TGTGCCAGCAGCCCGACCCCTCACCCGGACGGGAGCACAGATACGCAGTATTTT
d_gene: NA; j_gene: TRBJ2-7; v_gene: TRBV12-3/TRBV12-4; abundance: NA; CDR3aa: CASTPGLKYNEQYF; CDR3nt: TGTGCCAGCACCCCGGGACTTAAGTACAATGAGCAGTACTTC
d_gene: TRBD2; j_gene: TRBJ2-1; v_gene: TRBV30; abundance: NA; CDR3aa: CAWSTTRAGGPFHEQFF; CDR3nt: TGTGCCTGGAGTACGACTCGGGCGGGGGGCCCGTTCCATGAGCAGTTCTTC
d_gene: TRBD2; j_gene: TRBJ2-1; v_gene: TRBV7-9; abundance: NA; CDR3aa: CASSPTSGGADEQFF; CDR3nt: TGTGCCAGCAGCCCGACTAGCGGGGGGGCTGATGAGCAGTTCTTC
d_gene: NA; j_gene: TRBJ1-6; v_gene: TRBV7-2; abundance: NA; CDR3aa: CASSSIPGANSPLHF; CDR3nt: TGTGCCAGCAGCTCCATTCCTGGGGCCAATTCACCCCTCCACTTT
d_gene: TRBD1; j_gene: TRBJ2-7; v_gene: TRBV20-1; abundance: few; CDR3aa: CSARARDRAYEQYF; CDR3nt: TGCAGTGCTAGAGCCCGGGACAGGGCCTACGAGCAGTACTTC
d_gene: NA; j_gene: TRBJ2-7; v_gene: TRBV2; abundance: NA; CDR3aa: CASSEGIWTYEQYF; CDR3nt: TGTGCCAGCAGTGAAGGGATTTGGACCTACGAGCAGTACTTC
d_gene: NA; j_gene: TRBJ2-6; v_gene: TRBV7-9; abundance: NA; CDR3aa: CASSDTTGANVLTF; CDR3nt: TGTGCCAGCAGCGATACAACTGGGGCCAACGTCCTGACTTTC
d_gene: TRBD1; j_gene: TRBJ1-2; v_gene: TRBV7-8; abundance: NA; CDR3aa: CASSPGQGEYGYTF; CDR3nt: TGTGCCAGCAGCCCAGGACAGGGGGAATATGGCTACACCTTC
d_gene: TRBD2; j_gene: TRBJ2-7; v_gene: TRBV7-9; abundance: NA; CDR3aa: CASIAGTSGPRRYEQYF; CDR3nt: TGTGCCAGCATAGCCGGGACTAGCGGTCCTAGGAGGTACGAGCAGTACTTC
d_gene: NA; j_gene: TRBJ2-3; v_gene: TRBV28; abundance: many; CDR3aa: CASSFANTDTQYF; CDR3nt: TGTGCCAGCAGTTTCGCAAACACAGATACGCAGTATTTT
d_gene: NA; j_gene: TRBJ2-3; v_gene: TRBV28; abundance: few; CDR3aa: CASSVTDTDTQYF; CDR3nt: TGTGCCAGCAGTGTGACAGACACAGATACGCAGTATTTT
d_gene: NA; j_gene: TRBJ1-2; v_gene: TRBV5-5; abundance: NA; CDR3aa: CASSGSGPNYGYTF; CDR3nt: TGTGCCAGCAGCGGCTCGGGACCGAACTATGGCTACACCTTC
d_gene: NA; j_gene: TRBJ2-5; v_gene: TRBV30; abundance: NA; CDR3aa: CAWAGVDQETQHF; CDR3nt: TGTGCCTGGGCAGGGGTGGACCAAGAGACCCAGCACTTC
d_gene: NA; j_gene: TRBJ1-2; v_gene: TRBV20-1; abundance: NA; CDR3aa: CSASGGLALYGYTF; CDR3nt: TGCAGTGCTAGTGGGGGACTTGCCCTGTATGGCTACACCTTC
d_gene: NA; j_gene: TRBJ2-7; v_gene: TRBV11-3; abundance: NA; CDR3aa: CASSLASNVYEQYF; CDR3nt: TGCGCCAGCAGCTTAGCAAGTAACGTCTACGAGCAGTACTTC
d_gene: TRBD1; j_gene: TRBJ1-5; v_gene: TRBV6-6; abundance: NA; CDR3aa: CASSYSRDREQPQHF; CDR3nt: TGTGCCAGCAGTTACTCGAGGGACAGGGAACAGCCCCAGCATTTT
d_gene: TRBD1; j_gene: TRBJ2-7; v_gene: TRBV12-3/TRBV12-4; abundance: NA; CDR3aa: CASSWTGNISYEQYF; CDR3nt: TGTGCCAGCAGTTGGACAGGGAATATCTCCTACGAGCAGTACTTC
d_gene: NA; j_gene: TRBJ1-2; v_gene: TRBV20-1; abundance: few; CDR3aa: CSARQEGYGYTF; CDR3nt: TGCAGTGCTCGACAAGAAGGCTATGGCTACACCTTC
d_gene: TRBD2; j_gene: TRBJ2-7; v_gene: TRBV4-2; abundance: NA; CDR3aa: CASSQGTHLIAGGTKTGYEQYF; CDR3nt: TGTGCCAGCAGCCAAGGTACCCACTTGATAGCGGGAGGGACAAAAACCGGGTACGAGCAGTACTTC